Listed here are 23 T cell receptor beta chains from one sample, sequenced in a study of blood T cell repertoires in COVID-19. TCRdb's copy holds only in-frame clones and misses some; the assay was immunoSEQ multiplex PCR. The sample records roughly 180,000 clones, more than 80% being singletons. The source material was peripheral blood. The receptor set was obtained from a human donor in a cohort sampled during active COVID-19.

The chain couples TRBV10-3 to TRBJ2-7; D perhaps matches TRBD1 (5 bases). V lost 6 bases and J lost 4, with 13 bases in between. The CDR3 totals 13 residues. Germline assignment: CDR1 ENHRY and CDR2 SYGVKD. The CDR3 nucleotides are TGTGCCATCAGGGTTAACACAGGTTACGAGCAGTACTTC. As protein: CAIRVNTGYEQYF.

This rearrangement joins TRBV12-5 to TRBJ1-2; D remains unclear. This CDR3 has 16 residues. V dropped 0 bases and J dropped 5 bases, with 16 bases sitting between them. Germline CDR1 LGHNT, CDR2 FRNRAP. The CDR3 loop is CASGLVLGGRRYGYTF. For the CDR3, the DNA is TGTGCTAGTGGTTTGGTCTTAGGAGGCAGGCGATATGGCTACACCTTC.

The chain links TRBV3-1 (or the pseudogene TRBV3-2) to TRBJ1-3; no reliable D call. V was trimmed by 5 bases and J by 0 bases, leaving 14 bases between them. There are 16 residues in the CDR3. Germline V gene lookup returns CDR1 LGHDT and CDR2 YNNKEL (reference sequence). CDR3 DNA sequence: TGTGCCAGCAGCATCTGGACTCCTGACTCTGGAAACACCATATATTTT. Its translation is CASSIWTPDSGNTIYF.

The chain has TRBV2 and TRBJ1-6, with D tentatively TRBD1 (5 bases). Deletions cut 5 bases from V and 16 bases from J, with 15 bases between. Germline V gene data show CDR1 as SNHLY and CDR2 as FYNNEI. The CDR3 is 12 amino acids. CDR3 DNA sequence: TGTGCCAGCAGTTGGGGGGGAGCCGATCTCCACTTT. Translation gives CASSWGGADLHF.

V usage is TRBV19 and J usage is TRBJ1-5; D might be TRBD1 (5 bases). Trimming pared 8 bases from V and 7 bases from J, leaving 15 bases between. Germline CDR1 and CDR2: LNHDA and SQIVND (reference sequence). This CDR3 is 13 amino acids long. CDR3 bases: TGTGCCAGTGCGGCAGGGTATCGGCAGCCCCAGCATTTT. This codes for CASAAGYRQPQHF.

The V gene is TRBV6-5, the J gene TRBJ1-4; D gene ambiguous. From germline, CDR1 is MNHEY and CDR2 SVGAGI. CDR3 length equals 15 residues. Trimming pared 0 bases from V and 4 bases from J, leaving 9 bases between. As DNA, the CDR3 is TGTGCCAGCAGTTACTCGGGCCGGGGTAATGAAAAACTGTTTTTT. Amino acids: CASSYSGRGNEKLFF.

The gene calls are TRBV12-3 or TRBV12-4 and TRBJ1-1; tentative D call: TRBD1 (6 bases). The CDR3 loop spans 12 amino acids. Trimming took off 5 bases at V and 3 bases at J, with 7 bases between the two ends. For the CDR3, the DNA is TGTGCCAGCAGTGGGACATACACTGAAGCTTTCTTT. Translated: CASSGTYTEAFF.

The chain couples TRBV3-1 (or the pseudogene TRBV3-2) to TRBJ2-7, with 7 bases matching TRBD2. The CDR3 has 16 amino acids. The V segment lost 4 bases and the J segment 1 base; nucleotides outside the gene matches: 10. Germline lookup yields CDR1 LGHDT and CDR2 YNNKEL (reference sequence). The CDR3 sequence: CASSPTRDYRSYEQYF. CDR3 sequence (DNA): TGTGCCAGCAGCCCAACCCGGGACTATCGGTCCTACGAGCAGTACTTC.

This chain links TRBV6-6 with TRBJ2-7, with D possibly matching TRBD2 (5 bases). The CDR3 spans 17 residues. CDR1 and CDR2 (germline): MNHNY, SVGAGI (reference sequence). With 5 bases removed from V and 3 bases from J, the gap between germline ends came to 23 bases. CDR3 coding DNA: TGTGCCAGCAGTCAACAACGCGACTTTGCGGGCCTCTACGAGCAGTACTTC. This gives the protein CASSQQRDFAGLYEQYF.

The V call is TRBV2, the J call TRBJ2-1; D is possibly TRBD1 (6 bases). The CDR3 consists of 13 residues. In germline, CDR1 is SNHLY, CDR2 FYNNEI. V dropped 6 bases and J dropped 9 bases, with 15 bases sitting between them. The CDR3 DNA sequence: TGTGCCAGCAGGTTACAGGGAAAGGGTGAGCAGTTCTTC. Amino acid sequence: CASRLQGKGEQFF.

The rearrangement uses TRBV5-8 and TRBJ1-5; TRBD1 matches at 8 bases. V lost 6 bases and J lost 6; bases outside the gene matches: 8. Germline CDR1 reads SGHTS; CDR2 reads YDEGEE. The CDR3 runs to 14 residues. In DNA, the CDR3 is TGTGCCAGCAACGAAAGACAGGGGCTTCAGCCCCAGCATTTT. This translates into CASNERQGLQPQHF. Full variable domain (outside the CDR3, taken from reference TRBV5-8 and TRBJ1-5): EAGVTQSPTHLIKTRGQQATLRCSPISGHTSVYWYQQALGLGLQFLLWYDEGEERNRGNFPPRFSGRQFPNYSSELNVNALELEDSALYLCASNERQGLQPQHFGDGTRLSIL.

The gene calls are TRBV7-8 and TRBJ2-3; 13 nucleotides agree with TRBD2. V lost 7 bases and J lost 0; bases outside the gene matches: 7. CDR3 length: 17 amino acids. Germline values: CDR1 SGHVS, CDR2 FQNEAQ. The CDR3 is CASTQGTSGDSTDTQYF. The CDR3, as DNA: TGTGCCAGCACCCAGGGGACTAGCGGGGATAGCACAGATACGCAGTATTTT. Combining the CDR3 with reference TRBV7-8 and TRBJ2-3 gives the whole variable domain GAGVSQSPRYKVAKRGQDVALRCDPISGHVSLFWYQQALGQGPEFLTYFQNEAQLDKSGLPSDRFFAERPEGSVSTLKIQRTQQEDSAVYLCASTQGTSGDSTDTQYFGPGTRLTVL.

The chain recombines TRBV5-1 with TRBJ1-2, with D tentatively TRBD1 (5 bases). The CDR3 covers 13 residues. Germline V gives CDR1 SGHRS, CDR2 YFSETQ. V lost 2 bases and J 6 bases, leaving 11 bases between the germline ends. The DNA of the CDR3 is TGCGCCAGCAGCTTCACGGGGGAGGATGGCTACACCTTC. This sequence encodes CASSFTGEDGYTF.

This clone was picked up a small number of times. DNA of the CDR3: TGTGCCACCGGACAGGGTTTCAATGAGCAGTTCTTC. This codes for CATGQGFNEQFF. J is TRBJ2-1 and V is TRBV10-3; 8 nucleotides match TRBD1. There are 12 residues in the CDR3. After removal of 10 bases from V and 6 bases from J, the junction contained 5 bases not matched to a gene. Germline-derived CDR1 and CDR2 are ENHRY and SYGVKD.

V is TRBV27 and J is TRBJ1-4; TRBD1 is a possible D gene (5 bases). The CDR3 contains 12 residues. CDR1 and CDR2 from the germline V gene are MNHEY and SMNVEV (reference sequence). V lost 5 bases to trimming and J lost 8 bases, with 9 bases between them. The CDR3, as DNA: TGTGCCAGCAGTGCAGGGAACGAAAAACTGTTTTTT. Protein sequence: CASSAGNEKLFF.

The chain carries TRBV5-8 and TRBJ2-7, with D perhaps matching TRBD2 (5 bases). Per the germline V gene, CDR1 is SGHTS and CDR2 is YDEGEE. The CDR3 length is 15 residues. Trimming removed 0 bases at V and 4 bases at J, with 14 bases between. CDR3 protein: CASSLAASGKYEQYF. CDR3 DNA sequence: TGTGCCAGCAGCTTGGCGGCCAGCGGCAAGTACGAGCAGTACTTC. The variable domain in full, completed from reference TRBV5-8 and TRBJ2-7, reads EAGVTQSPTHLIKTRGQQATLRCSPISGHTSVYWYQQALGLGLQFLLWYDEGEERNRGNFPPRFSGRQFPNYSSELNVNALELEDSALYLCASSLAASGKYEQYFGPGTRLTVT.

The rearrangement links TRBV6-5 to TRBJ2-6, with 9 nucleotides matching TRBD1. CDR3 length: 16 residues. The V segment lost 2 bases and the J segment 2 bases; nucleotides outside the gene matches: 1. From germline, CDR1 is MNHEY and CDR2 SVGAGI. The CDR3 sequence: CASSYGQGPGANVLTF. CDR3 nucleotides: TGTGCCAGCAGTTACGGACAGGGGCCTGGGGCCAACGTCCTGACTTTC.

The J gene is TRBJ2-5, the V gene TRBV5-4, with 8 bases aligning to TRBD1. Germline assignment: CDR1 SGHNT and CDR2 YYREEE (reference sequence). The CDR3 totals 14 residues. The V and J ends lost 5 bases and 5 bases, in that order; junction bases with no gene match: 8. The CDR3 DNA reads TGTGCCAGCAGACCGGACAGGGTAACGGAGACCCAGTACTTC. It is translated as CASRPDRVTETQYF.

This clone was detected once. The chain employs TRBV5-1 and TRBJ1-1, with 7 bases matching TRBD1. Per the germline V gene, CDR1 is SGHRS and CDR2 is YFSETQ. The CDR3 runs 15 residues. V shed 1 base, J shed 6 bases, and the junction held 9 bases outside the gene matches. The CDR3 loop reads CASSLPDTGEAEAFF. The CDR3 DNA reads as TGCGCCAGCAGCTTGCCAGATACAGGGGAGGCTGAAGCTTTCTTT.

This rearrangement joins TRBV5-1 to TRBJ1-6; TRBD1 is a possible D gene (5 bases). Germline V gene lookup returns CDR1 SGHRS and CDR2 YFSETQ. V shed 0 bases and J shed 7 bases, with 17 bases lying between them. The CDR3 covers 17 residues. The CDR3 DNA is TGCGCCAGCAGCTTGGATGGGAGGCCAGGGCGGAATTCACCCCTCCACTTT. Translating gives CASSLDGRPGRNSPLHF.

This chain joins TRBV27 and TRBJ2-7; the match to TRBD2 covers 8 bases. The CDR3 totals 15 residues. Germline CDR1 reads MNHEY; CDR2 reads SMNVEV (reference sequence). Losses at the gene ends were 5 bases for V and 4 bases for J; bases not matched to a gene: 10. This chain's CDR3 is CASSRRGTRGYEQYF. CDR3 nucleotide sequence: TGTGCCAGCAGTCGCCGGGGGACTAGGGGATACGAGCAGTACTTC.

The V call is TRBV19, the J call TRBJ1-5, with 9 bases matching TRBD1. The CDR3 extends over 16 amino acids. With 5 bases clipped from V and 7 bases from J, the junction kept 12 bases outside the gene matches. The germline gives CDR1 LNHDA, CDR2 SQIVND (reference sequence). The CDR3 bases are TGTGCCAGTAGTGGGGGGAAGGACAGGGGCGGCCAGCCCCAGCATTTT. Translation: CASSGGKDRGGQPQHF.

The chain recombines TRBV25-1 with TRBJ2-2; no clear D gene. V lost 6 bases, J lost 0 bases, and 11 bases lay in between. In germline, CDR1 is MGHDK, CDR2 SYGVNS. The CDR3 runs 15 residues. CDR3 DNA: TGTGCCAGCAGCCCCTACCAACCGAACACCGGGGAGCTGTTTTTT. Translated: CASSPYQPNTGELFF.